The table lists the clone carrying this T cell receptor beta chain with a few counts. The antigen is undetermined. One entry per CDR3 protein results from TCRdb running MiXCR on the RT-PCR reads. The table shows some 520,000 distinct CDR3 sequences, with about 17% occurring only once. The data derive from a study of response to subunit inactivated influenza vaccine. Study-level results: Seasonal influenza vaccination, on each occasion, was suggested by the authors to recruit few new T cells.

The source is a man between 50 and 69 years old who received an inactivated influenza vaccine. The specimen comprised CD4+ T cells sorted from PBMCs, sampled less than 30 months after vaccination.

The CDR3 reads CASSLAGWSSYNEQFF. The DNA of the CDR3 is TGTGCCAGCAGTTTAGCGGGCTGGAGCTCCTACAATGAGCAGTTCTTC. The rearrangement links TRBV12-3 or TRBV12-4 to TRBJ2-1; unclear D gene. This CDR3 is 16 amino acids long. Trimming left V 0 bases short and J 0 bases short, with 9 bases between.